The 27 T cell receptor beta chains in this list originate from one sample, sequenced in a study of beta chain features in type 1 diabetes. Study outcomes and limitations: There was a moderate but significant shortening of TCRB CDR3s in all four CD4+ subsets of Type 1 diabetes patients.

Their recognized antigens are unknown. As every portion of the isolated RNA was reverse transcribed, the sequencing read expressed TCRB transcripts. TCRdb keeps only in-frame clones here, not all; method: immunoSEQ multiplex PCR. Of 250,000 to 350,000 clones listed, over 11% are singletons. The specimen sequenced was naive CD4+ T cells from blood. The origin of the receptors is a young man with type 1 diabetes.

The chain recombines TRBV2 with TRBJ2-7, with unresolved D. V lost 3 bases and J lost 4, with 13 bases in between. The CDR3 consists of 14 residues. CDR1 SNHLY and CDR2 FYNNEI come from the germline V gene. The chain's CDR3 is CASSEGWLVYEQYF. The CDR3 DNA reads TGTGCCAGCAGTGAGGGCTGGTTAGTGTACGAGCAGTACTTC.

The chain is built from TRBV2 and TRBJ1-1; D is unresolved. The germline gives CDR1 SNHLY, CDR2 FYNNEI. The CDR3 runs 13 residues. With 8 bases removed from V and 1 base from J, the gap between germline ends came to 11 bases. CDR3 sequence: CASQQESNTEAFF. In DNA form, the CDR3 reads TGTGCCAGCCAGCAGGAATCGAACACTGAAGCTTTCTTT.

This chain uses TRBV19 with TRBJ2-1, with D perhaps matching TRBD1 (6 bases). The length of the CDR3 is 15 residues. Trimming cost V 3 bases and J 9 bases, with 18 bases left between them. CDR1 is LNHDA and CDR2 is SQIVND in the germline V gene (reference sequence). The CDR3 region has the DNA TGTGCCAGTAGTATCTCGGCACTGGGGGCGGGTGAGCAGTTCTTC. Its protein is CASSISALGAGEQFF.

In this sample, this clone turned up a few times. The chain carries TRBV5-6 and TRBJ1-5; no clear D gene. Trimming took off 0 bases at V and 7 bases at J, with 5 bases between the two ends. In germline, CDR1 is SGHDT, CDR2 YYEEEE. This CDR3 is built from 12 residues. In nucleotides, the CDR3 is TGTGCCAGCAGCTTGGGAACACAGCCCCAGCATTTT. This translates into CASSLGTQPQHF.

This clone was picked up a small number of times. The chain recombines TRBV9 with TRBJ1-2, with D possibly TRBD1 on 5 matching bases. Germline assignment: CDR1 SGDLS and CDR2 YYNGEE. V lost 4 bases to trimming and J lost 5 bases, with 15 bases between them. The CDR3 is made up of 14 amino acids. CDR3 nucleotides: TGTGCCAGCAGCCCAGGGCCGGAAACTTATGGCTACACCTTC. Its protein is CASSPGPETYGYTF.

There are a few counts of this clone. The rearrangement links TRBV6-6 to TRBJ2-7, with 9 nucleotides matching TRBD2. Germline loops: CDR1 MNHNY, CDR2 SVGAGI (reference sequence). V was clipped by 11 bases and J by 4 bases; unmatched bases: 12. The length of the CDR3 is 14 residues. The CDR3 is CASAGGGQVYEQYF. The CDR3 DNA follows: TGTGCCTCAGCGGGGGGCGGACAGGTATACGAGCAGTACTTC.

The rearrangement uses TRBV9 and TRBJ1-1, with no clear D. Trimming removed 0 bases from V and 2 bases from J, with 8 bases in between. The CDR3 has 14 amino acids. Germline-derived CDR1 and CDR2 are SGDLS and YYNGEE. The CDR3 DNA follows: TGTGCCAGCAGCGTAGAGCCGGGAAACACTGAAGCTTTCTTT. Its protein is CASSVEPGNTEAFF.

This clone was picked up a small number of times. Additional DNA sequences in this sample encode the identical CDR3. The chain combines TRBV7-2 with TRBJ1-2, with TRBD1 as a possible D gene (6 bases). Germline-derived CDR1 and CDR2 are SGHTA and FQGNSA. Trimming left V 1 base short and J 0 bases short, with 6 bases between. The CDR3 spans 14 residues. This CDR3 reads CASSLGTANYGYTF. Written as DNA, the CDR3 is TGTGCCAGCAGCTTAGGGACAGCTAACTATGGCTACACCTTC.

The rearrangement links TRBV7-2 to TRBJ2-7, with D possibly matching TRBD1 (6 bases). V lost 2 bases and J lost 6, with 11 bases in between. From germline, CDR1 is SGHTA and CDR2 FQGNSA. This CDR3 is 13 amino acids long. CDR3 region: CASSLNRAGEQYF. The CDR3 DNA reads TGTGCCAGCAGCTTAAACAGGGCCGGCGAGCAGTACTTC.

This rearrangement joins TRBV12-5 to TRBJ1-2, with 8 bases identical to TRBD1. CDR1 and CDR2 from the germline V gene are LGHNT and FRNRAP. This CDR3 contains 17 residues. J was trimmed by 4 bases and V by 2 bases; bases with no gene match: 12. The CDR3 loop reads CASGLPPGQEVPYGYTF. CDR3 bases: TGTGCTAGTGGTTTGCCTCCGGGACAGGAGGTTCCCTATGGCTACACCTTC.

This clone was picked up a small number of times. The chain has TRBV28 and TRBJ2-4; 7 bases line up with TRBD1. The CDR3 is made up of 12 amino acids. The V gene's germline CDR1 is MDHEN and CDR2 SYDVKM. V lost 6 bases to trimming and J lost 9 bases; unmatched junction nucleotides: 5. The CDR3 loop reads CASSQGVSIQYF. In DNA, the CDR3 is TGTGCCAGCAGCCAGGGGGTTAGCATTCAGTACTTC.

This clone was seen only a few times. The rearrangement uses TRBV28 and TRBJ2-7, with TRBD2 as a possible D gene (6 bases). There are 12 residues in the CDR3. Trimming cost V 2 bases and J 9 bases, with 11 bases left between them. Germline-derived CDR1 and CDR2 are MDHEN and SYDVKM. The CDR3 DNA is TGTGCCAGCAGTTTAACGGGGGTTTCGCAGTACTTC. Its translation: CASSLTGVSQYF.

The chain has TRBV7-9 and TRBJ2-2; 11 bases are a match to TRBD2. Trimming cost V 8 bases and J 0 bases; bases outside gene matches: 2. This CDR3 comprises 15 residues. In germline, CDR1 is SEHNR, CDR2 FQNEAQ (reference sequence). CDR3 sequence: CASQTSGTNTGELFF. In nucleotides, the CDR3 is TGTGCCAGCCAGACTAGCGGGACGAACACCGGGGAGCTGTTTTTT.

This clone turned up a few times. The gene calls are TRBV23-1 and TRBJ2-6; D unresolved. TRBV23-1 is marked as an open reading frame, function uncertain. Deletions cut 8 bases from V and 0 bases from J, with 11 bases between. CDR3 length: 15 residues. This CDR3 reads CASRLLYSGANVLTF. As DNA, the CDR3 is TGCGCCAGCCGCCTCCTCTACTCTGGGGCCAACGTCCTGACTTTC.

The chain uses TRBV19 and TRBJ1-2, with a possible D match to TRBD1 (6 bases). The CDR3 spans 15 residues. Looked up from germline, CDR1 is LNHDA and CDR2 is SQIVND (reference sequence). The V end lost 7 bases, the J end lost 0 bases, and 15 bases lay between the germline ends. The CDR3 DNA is TGTGCCAGTACCAAGGGGGACATCGCTAACTATGGCTACACCTTC. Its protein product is CASTKGDIANYGYTF.

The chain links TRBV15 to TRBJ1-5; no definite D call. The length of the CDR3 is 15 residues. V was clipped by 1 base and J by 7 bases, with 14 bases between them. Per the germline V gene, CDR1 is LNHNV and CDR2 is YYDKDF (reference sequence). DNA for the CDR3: TGTGCCACCAGCAGAGGGGTCGGCGGGTTACAGCCCCAGCATTTT. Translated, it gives CATSRGVGGLQPQHF.

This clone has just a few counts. In DNA, the CDR3 is TGCGCCAGCAGCCGCCTGTCGGCTAGCGGATCCTACAATGAGCAGTTCTTC. Translated: CASSRLSASGSYNEQFF. The J gene is TRBJ2-1, the V gene TRBV4-3; 7 positions agree with TRBD2. V was pared by 4 bases and J by 1 base, with 10 bases of the junction left unmatched. The V gene's germline CDR1 is LGHNA and CDR2 YSLEER. There are 17 residues in the CDR3.

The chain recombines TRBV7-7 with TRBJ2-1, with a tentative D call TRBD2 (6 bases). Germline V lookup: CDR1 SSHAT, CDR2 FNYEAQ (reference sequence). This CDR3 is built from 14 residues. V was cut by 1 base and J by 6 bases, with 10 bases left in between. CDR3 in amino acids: CASSLDGSTNEQFF. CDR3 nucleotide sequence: TGTGCCAGCAGCTTAGACGGGAGTACCAATGAGCAGTTCTTC.

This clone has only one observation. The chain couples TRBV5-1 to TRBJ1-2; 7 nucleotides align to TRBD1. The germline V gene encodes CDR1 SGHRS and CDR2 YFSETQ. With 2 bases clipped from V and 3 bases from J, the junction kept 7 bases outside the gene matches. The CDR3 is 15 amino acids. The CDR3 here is CASSLDRANDYGYTF. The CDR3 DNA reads TGCGCCAGCAGCTTAGACAGGGCGAACGACTATGGCTACACCTTC.

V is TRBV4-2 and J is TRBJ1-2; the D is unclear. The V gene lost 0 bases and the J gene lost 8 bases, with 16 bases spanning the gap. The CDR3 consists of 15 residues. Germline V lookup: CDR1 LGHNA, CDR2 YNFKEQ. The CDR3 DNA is TGTGCCAGCAGCCAAGAGGAGGCGGGCTTGGGCGGCTACACCTTC. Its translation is CASSQEEAGLGGYTF.

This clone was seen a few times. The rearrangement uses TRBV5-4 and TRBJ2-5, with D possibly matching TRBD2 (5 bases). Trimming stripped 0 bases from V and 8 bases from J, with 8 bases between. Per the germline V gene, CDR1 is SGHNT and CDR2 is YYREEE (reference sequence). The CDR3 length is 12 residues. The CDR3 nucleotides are TGTGCCAGCAGCTTGGAGACTACTACCCAGTACTTC. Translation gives CASSLETTTQYF.

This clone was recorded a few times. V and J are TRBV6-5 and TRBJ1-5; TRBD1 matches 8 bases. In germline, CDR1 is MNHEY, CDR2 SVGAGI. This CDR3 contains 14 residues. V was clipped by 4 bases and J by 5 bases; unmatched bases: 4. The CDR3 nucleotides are TGTGCCAGCAGTTGGACAGGGCGGGATCAGCCCCAGCATTTT. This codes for CASSWTGRDQPQHF.

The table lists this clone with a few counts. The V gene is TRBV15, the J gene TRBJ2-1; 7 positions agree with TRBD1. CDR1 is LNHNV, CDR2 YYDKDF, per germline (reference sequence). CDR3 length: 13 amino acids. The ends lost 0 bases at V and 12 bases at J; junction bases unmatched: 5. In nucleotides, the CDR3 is TGTGCCACCAGCAGAGAAGTGGACAGGCGGCAGTTCTTC. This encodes CATSREVDRRQFF.

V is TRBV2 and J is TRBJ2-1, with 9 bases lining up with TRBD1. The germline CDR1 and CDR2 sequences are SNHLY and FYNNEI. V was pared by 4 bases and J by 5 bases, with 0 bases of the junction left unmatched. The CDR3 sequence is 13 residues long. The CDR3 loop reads CASSGDRDNEQFF. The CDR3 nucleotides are TGTGCCAGCAGTGGGGACAGGGACAATGAGCAGTTCTTC.

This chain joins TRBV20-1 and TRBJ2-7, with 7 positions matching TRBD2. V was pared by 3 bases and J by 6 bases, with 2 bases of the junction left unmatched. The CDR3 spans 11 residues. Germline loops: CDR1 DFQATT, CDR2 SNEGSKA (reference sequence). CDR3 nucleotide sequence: TGCAGTGCTAGCGGGGAGGGCGAGCAGTACTTC. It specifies CSASGEGEQYF.

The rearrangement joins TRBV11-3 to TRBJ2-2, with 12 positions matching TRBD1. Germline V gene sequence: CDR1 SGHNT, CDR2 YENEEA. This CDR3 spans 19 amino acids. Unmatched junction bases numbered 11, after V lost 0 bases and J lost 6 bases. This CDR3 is CASSLDRPGQGAGSGELFF. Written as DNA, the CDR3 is TGTGCCAGCAGCTTAGATCGACCGGGACAGGGGGCAGGATCCGGGGAGCTGTTTTTT. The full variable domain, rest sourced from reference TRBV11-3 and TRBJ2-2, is EAGVVQSPRYKIIEKKQPVAFWCNPISGHNTLYWYLQNLGQGPELLIRYENEEAVDDSQLPKDRFSAERLKGVDSTLKIQPAELGDSAVYLCASSLDRPGQGAGSGELFFGEGSRLTVL.

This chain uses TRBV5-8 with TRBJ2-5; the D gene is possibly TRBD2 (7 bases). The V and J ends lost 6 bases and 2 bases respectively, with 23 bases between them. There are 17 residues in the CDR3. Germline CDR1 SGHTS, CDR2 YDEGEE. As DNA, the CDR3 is TGTGCCAGCATCAAGGGGGGGTCTAGCGGAGGTCAAGAGACCCAGTACTTC. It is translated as CASIKGGSSGGQETQYF.